These T cell receptor beta chains were read from a single sample in a study of T cells in Graves' hyperthyroidism and ophthalmopathy. TCRdb called the multiplex PCR reads again in MiXCR, with one record for every CDR3 protein. The repertoire has 450,000 to 600,000 distinct CDR3 sequences, roughly 21% of them found once; the top ten carry 47%. Sequenced material: blood. These receptor sequences come from a man aged 40-49 years with Graves' ophthalmopathy. Both conserved end residues are part of each CDR3. Each record gives: J gene, V gene, clone size, D gene, CDR3 DNA, CDR3 protein. The D gene is left open where the match is weak. A clone size is listed for some rows: how often the clone was seen (once, few, many), or a class if it is expanded.

TRBJ1-5,TRBV2,many,TRBD1,TGTGCCAGCAGTTCGGACAGGGTGGTCAATCAGCCCCAGCATTTT,CASSSDRVVNQPQHF
TRBJ1-4,TRBV12-3/TRBV12-4,few,.,TGTGCCAGCAGCCCACGGCCAACTAATGAAAAACTGTTTTTT,CASSPRPTNEKLFF
TRBJ2-3,TRBV5-5,many,.,TGTGCCAGCAGCTTGCAGGAAGCTAGCACAGATACGCAGTATTTT,CASSLQEASTDTQYF
TRBJ2-5,TRBV19,.,TRBD2,TGTGCCAGTAGTATAACCGCCATTAGCGGGGGCCGACAAGAGACCCAGTACTTC,CASSITAISGGRQETQYF
TRBJ1-5,TRBV2,many,.,TGTGCCAGCCAAGGGGCCCATTTAGCCCAGCATTTT,CASQGAHLAQHF
TRBJ1-2,TRBV12-3/TRBV12-4,many,.,TGTGCCAGCAGTTCCCTGTTGGGTGGGGGTGGCTACACCTTC,CASSSLLGGGGYTF
TRBJ1-5,TRBV19,once,.,TGTGCCAGTAGTATTCATAGCGCACAGGGAGTCAATCAGCCCCAGCATTTT,CASSIHSAQGVNQPQHF
TRBJ1-2,TRBV19,few,TRBD1,TGTGCCAGTAGTATCGCGGGGACAGTCTATGGCTACACCTTC,CASSIAGTVYGYTF
TRBJ2-1,TRBV3-1,few,.,TGTGCCAGCAGCCAAGGGGGCGATGAGCAGTTCTTC,CASSQGGDEQFF
TRBJ2-7,TRBV18,many,TRBD1,TGTGCCAGCTCTACTACAGGGGACAGCTCCTACGAGCAGTACTTC,CASSTTGDSSYEQYF
TRBJ2-6,TRBV7-2,.,.,TGTGCCAGCAGCTTTCAGGTCGCCGGGGCCAACGTCCTGACTTTC,CASSFQVAGANVLTF
TRBJ2-3,TRBV7-6,many,TRBD2,TGTGCCAGCAGCTTAGGAGCGGGAGGAACAGATACGCAGTATTTT,CASSLGAGGTDTQYF
TRBJ2-7,TRBV7-2,many,TRBD2,TGTGCCAGCAGCTTAGACAGGACTAGCGGGAGTAGGCTCGGCGAGCAGTACTTC,CASSLDRTSGSRLGEQYF
TRBJ1-2,TRBV29-1,few,TRBD1,TGCAGCGTTGGACAGGGAGGAGGCTACACCTTC,CSVGQGGGYTF
TRBJ1-4,TRBV12-3/TRBV12-4,.,.,TGTGCCAGCCAGGGCGGTGAAAAACTGTTTTTT,CASQGGEKLFF
TRBJ2-3,TRBV7-6,.,.,TGTGCCAGCAGCTTACGGGGGAGCTACACAGATACGCAGTATTTT,CASSLRGSYTDTQYF
TRBJ2-1,TRBV20-1,many,.,TGCAGTGCTCAACCGGACTATTCCCCGGGGAATGAGCAGTTCTTC,CSAQPDYSPGNEQFF
TRBJ1-1,TRBV20-1,few,.,TGCAGTGCGGTTTCGGGACTTGAAGCTTTCTTT,CSAVSGLEAFF
TRBJ2-1,TRBV20-1,few,TRBD1,TGCAGTGCTGTCCTCAGGGGGAATGAGCAGTTCTTC,CSAVLRGNEQFF
TRBJ2-5,TRBV30,many,TRBD2,TGTGCCTGGAAGAGTAAACTAGCGGGGGGGGAGACCCAGTACTTC,CAWKSKLAGGETQYF
TRBJ2-1,TRBV5-1,.,.,TGCGCCAGCAGCTTTAACAACAATGAGCAGTTCTTC,CASSFNNNEQFF
TRBJ1-2,TRBV5-1,many,.,TGCGCCAGCAGCTTGGTGCAGGGGACGGTAAACTATGGCTACACCTTC,CASSLVQGTVNYGYTF
TRBJ2-5,TRBV2,few,.,TGTGCCAGCAGTGGTCCTAGTTCCGGGCCCTTGAAAGAGACCCAGTACTTC,CASSGPSSGPLKETQYF
TRBJ1-3,TRBV3-1,.,TRBD1,TGTGCCAGCAGAGACAGGGGAACTGGAAACACCATATATTTT,CASRDRGTGNTIYF
TRBJ1-1,TRBV7-2,many,.,TGTGCCAGCAGCTTAGGATCTGCGAGCACTGAAGCTTTCTTT,CASSLGSASTEAFF
TRBJ1-4,TRBV10-3,many,TRBD1,TGTGCCGTCGGGGACAGCAATAATGAAAAACTGTTTTTT,CAVGDSNNEKLFF
TRBJ1-2,TRBV28,.,TRBD1,TGTGCCAGCAGTTTATGGGCAGGGGGGGGAGGCTACACCTTC,CASSLWAGGGGYTF
TRBJ2-1,TRBV4-1,few,.,TGCGCCAGCAGCCAAGGAGAGCGGGCCGACAATGAGCAGTTCTTC,CASSQGERADNEQFF
TRBJ1-1,TRBV30,many,.,TGTGCCTGGAGTCTCCATCCATTGAACACTGAAGCTTTCTTT,CAWSLHPLNTEAFF
TRBJ1-6,TRBV20-1,.,.,TGCAGTGCCATCAGCCGGTGGGGGAATTCACCCCTCCACTTT,CSAISRWGNSPLHF
TRBJ2-2,TRBV4-1,.,.,TGCGCCAGCAGCCCAGGGGCAGGAACCGGGGAGCTGTTTTTT,CASSPGAGTGELFF
TRBJ1-1,TRBV11-1,many,.,TGTGCCAGCAGCTTGACCCCCGGGGGGGGCACTGAAGCTTTCTTT,CASSLTPGGGTEAFF
TRBJ2-7,TRBV5-1,few,.,TGCGCCAGCAGACCGCTCCCAGGGGTTCCCGAGCAGTACTTC,CASRPLPGVPEQYF
TRBJ2-3,TRBV20-1,many,TRBD2,TGCAGTGCAACCACTAGCGGGAGGATGACAGATACGCAGTATTTT,CSATTSGRMTDTQYF
TRBJ2-1,TRBV6-1,many,TRBD2,TGTGCCAGCAGGACTAGCGGGGTTTTTAGCTCCTACAATGAGCAGTTCTTC,CASRTSGVFSSYNEQFF
TRBJ1-1,TRBV6-1,.,.,TGTGCCAGCCGACCCTCTAAGGCCACTGAAGCTTTCTTT,CASRPSKATEAFF
TRBJ1-2,TRBV18,few,.,TGTGCCAGCTCACCACCCACACCGTCCTATGGCTACACCTTC,CASSPPTPSYGYTF
TRBJ1-3,TRBV18,few,.,TGTGCCAGCTCACCACTGGTCTCAGTCTCTGGAAACACCATATATTTT,CASSPLVSVSGNTIYF
TRBJ2-7,TRBV20-1,few,TRBD2,TGCAGTGCTAGAGATGGGACTACCTACGAGCAGTACTTC,CSARDGTTYEQYF